This T cell receptor (beta chain) was captured by sequencing in a study of blood T cell repertoires in COVID-19. Germline CDR1 LNHNV, CDR2 YYDKDF (reference sequence). The junction had 1 base not matched to a gene; V was cut back by 3 bases and J by 10 bases. CDR3 length: 13 amino acids. Original handling: Estimation of nucleated cell counts was performed using reference gene primer amplification. Produced via immunoSEQ multiplex PCR; TCRdb's table is partial and in-frame only. V, J and clone size reflect that table, while D and trimming were determined from the DNA. The table has about 250,000 clones, about 85% seen once.

V is TRBV15 and J is TRBJ2-4; 12 nucleotides match TRBD2. Sample: PBMCs or T cells enriched from blood (not recorded which). This sequence was found in a woman aged 45-59 years who had been exposed to COVID-19. The CDR3 bases are TGTGCCACCAGCAGGGGGACTAGCGGGATTCAGTACTTC. Amino acid sequence: CATSRGTSGIQYF.